This T cell receptor beta chain was profiled in a study of blood T cell repertoires in COVID-19. The overall study: There were acute and convalescent COVID-19 samples, and they came from the United States, Italy and Spain.

Germline V CDR1 and CDR2: KGHSH, LQKENI. This CDR3 spans 15 amino acids. Participants, about 18 to 100 years old, spanned 24 US areas. Per the original data handling: Amplification of reference gene primers provided the estimated nucleated cell counts. Profiled with immunoSEQ multiplex PCR; TCRdb holds only in-frame clones, not every one. The DNA gave D and trimming, while V, J and clone size come from that table. This table has about 430,000 clones, about 88% appearing once. Remarks on this clone: A junction end diverges from the germline sequence, so it may reflect a read error. Different DNA sequences within this sample yield the same CDR3.

This chain connects TRBV18 to TRBJ2-7, with 9 positions matching TRBD1. The source material was PBMCs or T cells enriched from blood (not recorded which). This clonotype was sampled from a woman between 18 and 29 years old who had been exposed to COVID-19. The CDR3 region has the DNA TGTGCCAGTTCACCTCCCGGGACAGGGTCCTACGAGCAGTACTTC. It specifies CASSPPGTGSYEQYF.